This T cell receptor beta chain was captured in a study of T cells after yellow fever vaccination. The wider study: The authors prepared low-cell-number fractions using SMART-Seq v4 Ultra Low Input.

This clonotype has just a few counts. Its antigen is undetermined. Universal primer sites and UMIs were introduced during 5'RACE template-switching synthesis of TCR cDNA. TCRdb reanalysed the 5' RACE reads using MiXCR and keeps one entry per CDR3 protein. Of hundreds of thousands of distinct CDR3 sequences detected, 9% to 15% appear once; the ten largest clones hold about 15%. Study-level points and caveats: Most clones from primary vaccination resurfaced after the booster (around 97% CD4, around 91% CD8). Faster peaking, at day 5 versus 15, marked a secondary response that was weaker.

This CDR3 is 13 amino acids long. Trimming removed 6 bases at V and 4 bases at J, with 12 bases between. Looked up from germline, CDR1 is DFQATT and CDR2 is SNEGSKA (reference sequence). The TCR was taken from a man under 40 who received the YFV17D yellow fever vaccine. The V call is TRBV20-1, the J call TRBJ2-2; D is ambiguous. Material: PBMCs, obtained on the day of the yellow fever booster vaccination. CDR3 nucleotide sequence: TGCAGTGCCCCATTCGGAAGCACCGGGGAGCTGTTTTTT. It encodes CSAPFGSTGELFF.